This TCR beta chain stems from a study of blood T cell repertoires in COVID-19. The CDR3 totals 16 residues. Between the trimmed V and J ends, which lost 0 bases and 2 bases, there was a span of 14 bases. Germline V gene sequence: CDR1 SGHDT, CDR2 YYEEEE. Sequencing used immunoSEQ multiplex PCR; TCRdb keeps in-frame clones, though not all of them. The data contain 390,000 or so clones, roughly 90% of them singletons. The V gene is TRBV5-6, the J gene TRBJ1-1, with a weak D call TRBD1 (5 bases). Specimen: peripheral blood. The receptor was isolated from a woman aged 25 to 39 with active or convalescent COVID-19. The CDR3 spells CASSLGQSRQNTEAFF. For the CDR3, the DNA is TGTGCCAGCAGCTTGGGACAGAGCAGACAAAACACTGAAGCTTTCTTT.